A selection of T cell receptor beta chains follows, all from one sample in a study of blood T cell repertoires in COVID-19. Libraries were prepared by immunoSEQ multiplex PCR; TCRdb keeps only in-frame clonotypes and omits some of them. The profile shows nearly 400,000 clones, nearly 90% of them singletons. The sequenced material came from PBMCs or T cells enriched from blood (not recorded which). These receptors were obtained from a woman in her 30s who had recovered from COVID-19. The CDR3 runs from the conserved cysteine through the conserved F or W. D genes are given only for firm matches. Some rows have no size entry. The others give once, few or many, or a class for an expanded clone.

clone_size: NA
j_call: TRBJ2-3
d_call: TRBD2
v_call: TRBV24-1
cdr3_aa: CATSDPSSGSADTQYF
cdr3_nt: TGTGCCACCAGTGATCCGAGTAGCGGGAGTGCAGATACGCAGTATTTT

clone_size: NA
j_call: TRBJ2-3
d_call: TRBD2
v_call: TRBV12-5
cdr3_aa: CASGVAGGPADTQYF
cdr3_nt: TGTGCTAGTGGTGTAGCGGGGGGGCCCGCAGATACGCAGTATTTT

clone_size: NA
j_call: TRBJ2-5
d_call: NA
v_call: TRBV2
cdr3_aa: CASRRDRQGKRETQYF
cdr3_nt: TGTGCCAGCAGGCGGGACAGACAGGGAAAGCGAGAGACCCAGTACTTC

clone_size: NA
j_call: TRBJ2-2
d_call: NA
v_call: TRBV6-5
cdr3_aa: CASIGGGMNTGELFF
cdr3_nt: TGTGCCAGCATAGGTGGGGGGATGAACACCGGGGAGCTGTTTTTT

clone_size: NA
j_call: TRBJ2-2
d_call: TRBD2
v_call: TRBV24-1
cdr3_aa: CATSVGGRASDLRNTGELFF
cdr3_nt: TGTGCCACCAGTGTGGGGGGGAGGGCCTCAGATCTCAGAAACACCGGGGAGCTGTTTTTT

clone_size: NA
j_call: TRBJ2-1
d_call: NA
v_call: TRBV2
cdr3_aa: CARSGTPFYNEQFF
cdr3_nt: TGTGCCAGAAGCGGGACACCCTTTTACAATGAGCAGTTCTTC

clone_size: NA
j_call: TRBJ1-4
d_call: NA
v_call: TRBV19
cdr3_aa: CASTPRGLAGEKLFF
cdr3_nt: TGTGCCAGTACTCCCCGCGGACTCGCTGGTGAAAAACTGTTTTTT

clone_size: NA
j_call: TRBJ2-2
d_call: TRBD2
v_call: TRBV30
cdr3_aa: CAWCGRGGVTGTGELFF
cdr3_nt: TGTGCCTGGTGCGGCCGGGGAGGGGTGACGGGCACCGGGGAGCTGTTTTTT

clone_size: NA
j_call: TRBJ2-5
d_call: NA
v_call: TRBV13
cdr3_aa: CASSLSRQAGETQYF
cdr3_nt: TGTGCCAGCAGCTTATCCCGACAGGCTGGGGAGACCCAGTACTTC

clone_size: NA
j_call: TRBJ2-7
d_call: NA
v_call: TRBV7-2
cdr3_aa: CASSEGGYEQYF
cdr3_nt: TGTGCCAGCAGCGAGGGCGGGTACGAGCAGTACTTC

clone_size: NA
j_call: TRBJ2-5
d_call: NA
v_call: TRBV27
cdr3_aa: CASSSFPLRIGEETQYF
cdr3_nt: TGTGCCAGCAGTTCCTTCCCACTTCGGATCGGGGAAGAGACCCAGTACTTC

clone_size: few
j_call: TRBJ1-5
d_call: NA
v_call: TRBV2
cdr3_aa: CASSRQVYQPQHF
cdr3_nt: TGTGCCAGCAGTCGACAGGTCTATCAGCCCCAGCATTTT

clone_size: NA
j_call: TRBJ1-2
d_call: TRBD1
v_call: TRBV5-8
cdr3_aa: CASSWNRGGYTF
cdr3_nt: TGTGCCAGCAGCTGGAACAGGGGTGGCTACACCTTC

clone_size: NA
j_call: TRBJ2-2
d_call: NA
v_call: TRBV7-9
cdr3_aa: CASTKLTGELFF
cdr3_nt: TGTGCCAGCACTAAGCTCACCGGGGAGCTGTTTTTT

clone_size: NA
j_call: TRBJ1-3
d_call: TRBD1
v_call: TRBV27
cdr3_aa: CASSLGQGVAGNTIYF
cdr3_nt: TGTGCCAGCAGTTTGGGACAGGGGGTAGCCGGAAACACCATATATTTT

clone_size: NA
j_call: TRBJ1-4
d_call: NA
v_call: TRBV5-5
cdr3_aa: CASSLGGINEKLFF
cdr3_nt: TGTGCCAGCAGCTTGGGAGGGATAAATGAAAAACTGTTTTTT

clone_size: NA
j_call: TRBJ1-2
d_call: NA
v_call: TRBV28
cdr3_aa: CASSFSIYGYTF
cdr3_nt: TGTGCCAGCAGTTTTTCTATCTATGGCTACACCTTC

clone_size: NA
j_call: TRBJ2-7
d_call: NA
v_call: TRBV7-2
cdr3_aa: CASSLSLRGASYEQYF
cdr3_nt: TGTGCCAGCAGCTTATCGCTCCGGGGAGCCTCCTACGAGCAGTACTTC

clone_size: few
j_call: TRBJ2-7
d_call: NA
v_call: TRBV30
cdr3_aa: CAWIPQGATYEQYF
cdr3_nt: TGTGCCTGGATCCCACAGGGCGCTACCTACGAGCAGTACTTC

clone_size: NA
j_call: TRBJ1-3
d_call: NA
v_call: TRBV28
cdr3_aa: CASRNSNSGNTIYF
cdr3_nt: TGTGCCAGCAGAAACAGCAACTCTGGAAACACCATATATTTT

clone_size: NA
j_call: TRBJ1-6
d_call: NA
v_call: TRBV3-1/TRBV3-2
cdr3_aa: CASSRAGAANSPLHF
cdr3_nt: TGTGCCAGCAGCAGGGCGGGGGCCGCTAATTCACCCCTCCACTTT

clone_size: NA
j_call: TRBJ1-4
d_call: TRBD1
v_call: TRBV4-2
cdr3_aa: CASSQARDRYNEKLFF
cdr3_nt: TGTGCCAGCAGCCAAGCCCGGGACAGGTATAATGAAAAACTGTTTTTT

clone_size: NA
j_call: TRBJ2-7
d_call: NA
v_call: TRBV7-9
cdr3_aa: CASSLGAAYYEQYF
cdr3_nt: TGTGCCAGCAGCTTAGGGGCAGCTTACTACGAGCAGTACTTC